This TCR beta chain was observed in a study of human T cells and chemical hapten exposure. Study context: Variation in per-sample TCR yields came mainly from small pooled library volume differences.

This clonotype was observed many times. No antigen is known for it. Study-level points and caveats: Sensitization with DPC brought no change to TCRs above 1 in 1000 in frequency.

Documented time point: healthy volunteer bleed at 6 weeks. The authors' total RNA extraction used unfractionated whole blood. Original methodology: Ranging from about 23,224 to 750,000, TCR counts per sample had a median value of around 100,000. From the RACE reads, TCRdb called clonotypes with MiXCR, one entry per CDR3 protein. TCRdb's processing, not the authors', yielded these V and J calls. The table has 35,000 to 50,000 distinct CDR3 sequences, about 4% seen once. The germline CDR1 and CDR2 sequences are SQVTM and ANQGSEA. The CDR3 contains 13 residues. Trimming cost V 6 bases and J 7 bases, with 16 bases left between them.

This TCR came from a human donor in good health. Some clones in this sample may be carry-over from other donors' samples. The specimen sequenced was whole blood. The chain couples TRBV29-1 to TRBJ1-3; D gene unclear. CDR3 nucleotides: TGCAGCGTGGCACAAGCGATGGGCAACACCATATATTTT. Amino acid sequence: CSVAQAMGNTIYF.